A single sample gave rise to the 8 T cell receptor beta chains below, sequenced in a study of T cells in Graves' hyperthyroidism and ophthalmopathy. Researchers took RNA transcripts and amplified the TCR beta CDR3 regions from them. Using the HTBI primer set, a first-round RT-PCR was run on the TCR CDR3. One entry per CDR3 protein, called by TCRdb with MiXCR from the multiplex PCR reads. The sample holds a few hundred thousand distinct CDR3 sequences; 15% to 18% are singletons and the top ten take approximately 7.4%. What was sequenced was blood. These receptors were taken from a woman under 40 with Graves' hyperthyroidism.

Ten or more counts support this clonotype. This chain links TRBV7-6 with TRBJ2-3, with D tentatively TRBD1 (6 bases). Per germline, CDR1 SGHVS and CDR2 FNYEAQ. This CDR3 has 15 amino acids. The ends were cut back, 0 bases at V and 2 bases at J, with 9 bases in the middle. In nucleotides, the CDR3 is TGTGCCAGCAGCTTAGCGGGACACTACACAGATACGCAGTATTTT. Protein: CASSLAGHYTDTQYF.

J is TRBJ1-6 and V is TRBV27; possible D gene TRBD1, 6 bases. The CDR3 extends over 16 amino acids. The germline V and J ends were trimmed by 6 bases and 5 bases, with 17 bases remaining between them. CDR1 is MNHEY, CDR2 SMNVEV, per germline (reference sequence). CDR3 protein: CASSRTLTGDNSPLHF. Here the CDR3 DNA reads TGTGCCAGCAGCCGGACTTTGACAGGAGATAATTCACCCCTCCACTTT.

This clonotype appeared many times. The V gene is TRBV20-1, the J gene TRBJ2-3, with 11 bases aligning to TRBD2. Germline lookup yields CDR1 DFQATT and CDR2 SNEGSKA (reference sequence). The J segment lost 0 bases and the V segment lost 4 bases, leaving 3 bases of the junction unmatched. This CDR3 comprises 15 residues. This chain's CDR3 is CSATTSGGSTDTQYF. The CDR3 nucleotides are TGCAGTGCTACCACTAGCGGGGGCAGCACAGATACGCAGTATTTT.

This clonotype was detected many times. The rearrangement joins TRBV28 to TRBJ2-7; 7 nucleotides match TRBD1. The CDR3 spans 14 residues. From germline, CDR1 is MDHEN and CDR2 SYDVKM. Losses at the gene ends were 4 bases for V and 3 bases for J; bases not matched to a gene: 6. Here the CDR3 reads CASSSGQLVYEQYF. CDR3 in DNA: TGTGCCAGCAGTTCGGGACAGCTCGTCTACGAGCAGTACTTC.

This clonotype came up many times. The chain links TRBV27 to TRBJ2-7, with D perhaps matching TRBD1 (5 bases). V was shortened by 3 bases and J by 7 bases, with 13 bases between the two germline ends. The CDR3 covers 13 residues. Looked up from germline, CDR1 is MNHEY and CDR2 is SMNVEV (reference sequence). Written as DNA, the CDR3 is TGTGCCAGCAGTTTGAACAGGTTAGGGGAGCAGTACTTC. Translated: CASSLNRLGEQYF.

This clonotype was seen many times. CDR3 in amino acids: CASRDFSYEQYF. DNA for the CDR3: TGTGCCAGCCGGGACTTCTCCTACGAGCAGTACTTC. The chain couples TRBV2 to TRBJ2-7, with D tentatively TRBD2 (6 bases). The CDR3 sequence is 12 residues long. Germline V gives CDR1 SNHLY, CDR2 FYNNEI. The V end was cut by 8 bases, the J end by 0 bases, with 8 bases between.

This chain connects TRBV10-2 to TRBJ1-5; D ambiguous. The CDR3 is 13 residues long. Germline lookup yields CDR1 WSHSY and CDR2 SAAADI. The ends were cut back, 6 bases at V and 0 bases at J, with 6 bases in the middle. The CDR3 DNA is TGCGCCAGCAGAGGTGGTAGCAATCAGCCCCAGCATTTT. This translates into CASRGGSNQPQHF.

This clonotype occurred many times. The rearrangement links TRBV27 to TRBJ2-1; weak D call: TRBD2 (6 bases). The ends were cut back, 5 bases at V and 5 bases at J, with 13 bases in the middle. The length of the CDR3 is 14 residues. Germline loops: CDR1 MNHEY, CDR2 SMNVEV (reference sequence). The CDR3 bases are TGTGCCAGCAGTAGACGAGGAGGGCACAATGAGCAGTTCTTC. Translating gives CASSRRGGHNEQFF.